The following is a T cell receptor beta chain sequence with its context. What it recognizes is unknown. The data derive from a study of vaccination effects on CD4 cells after COVID-19. Study details: The median interval between the second dose and post-vaccine sampling was 72 days.

When less than 11 days of culture had elapsed, CD4+ T cells were isolated. It was two doses of either the BNT162b2 or mRNA-1273 vaccine that participants received. Half of the medium was exchanged for IL-2 medium on both days 3 and 7. Measured with immunoSEQ multiplex PCR; TCRdb has only the in-frame clones, and not every one. The sample contains more than 60,000 clones, around 70% of which appear only once. Germline V gives CDR1 MNHEY, CDR2 SVGEGT. There are 14 residues in the CDR3. V lost 2 bases to trimming and J lost 7 bases, with 12 bases between them. Study results and limitations: Convalescent patients were scarce in the study, and it lacked early post-infection timepoints. Nearly all vaccine-induced clones in healthy recipients recognized only SARS-CoV-2.

The rearrangement links TRBV6-2 or TRBV6-3 to TRBJ2-1, with D perhaps matching TRBD1 (6 bases). The receptor's source is a human donor who received a COVID-19 vaccine. The specimen was CD4+ T cells from PBMCs cultured without peptide, collected after COVID-19 vaccination. Here the CDR3 DNA reads TGTGCCAGCAGTTACCACAGGGATTTGAATGAGCAGTTCTTC. Protein product: CASSYHRDLNEQFF.